Included here is one T cell receptor beta chain sequence, with context. This entry belongs to a study of blood T cell repertoires in COVID-19. About the research overall: The United States, Italy and Spain were the sources of the acute and convalescent COVID-19 samples. The analysed material was cDNA or gDNA that came from T cells, B-cell-depleted T cells, or PBMCs.

The CDR3 has 15 residues. CDR1 and CDR2 (germline): SQVTM, ANQGSEA. V shed 3 bases and J shed 8 bases, with 22 bases lying between them. The protocol was immunoSEQ multiplex PCR, while the TCRdb copy is restricted to in-frame clones and leaves out a portion. The sample gives some 200,000 clones, roughly 81% of which show up once; less than 15% is in the top ten. V usage is TRBV29-1 and J usage is TRBJ1-2; possible D gene TRBD1, 6 bases. The origin of this receptor is a woman at least 80 years old with COVID-19, enrolled during active disease. Sequenced material: peripheral blood. CDR3 DNA sequence: TGCAGCGTTGAGAGAACGTTAGGGGGACGGAGGGGCTACACCTTC. As protein: CSVERTLGGRRGYTF.